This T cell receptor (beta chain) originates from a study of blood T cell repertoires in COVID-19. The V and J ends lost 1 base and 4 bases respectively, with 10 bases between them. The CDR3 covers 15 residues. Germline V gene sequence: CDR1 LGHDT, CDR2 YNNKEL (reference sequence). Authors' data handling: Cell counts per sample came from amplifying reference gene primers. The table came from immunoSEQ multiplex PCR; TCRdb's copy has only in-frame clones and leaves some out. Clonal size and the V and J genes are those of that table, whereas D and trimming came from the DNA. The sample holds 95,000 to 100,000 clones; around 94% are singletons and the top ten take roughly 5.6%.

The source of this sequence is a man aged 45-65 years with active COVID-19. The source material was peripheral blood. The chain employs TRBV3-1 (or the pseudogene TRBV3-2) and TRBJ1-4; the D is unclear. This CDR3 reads CASSQAGGSNEKLFF. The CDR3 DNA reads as TGTGCCAGCAGCCAAGCTGGCGGAAGTAATGAAAAACTGTTTTTT.